This TCR beta chain appears in the sequencing data of a study of radiotherapy plus CTLA-4 blockade in lung cancer. Overall study context: 18% of patients responded objectively, and 31% achieved disease control.

Study-wide results and limits: Peripheral blood showed expansion of tumor-derived TCR clones after radiotherapy and ipilimumab.

Notes on this clone: Its matching antigen is unknown.

The CDR3 is 16 amino acids. Germline V gene sequence: CDR1 SGHRS, CDR2 YFSETQ. Deletions cut 4 bases from V and 1 base from J, with 14 bases between. Clones were sequenced by immunoSEQ multiplex PCR, and TCRdb holds only the in-frame ones, with some missing. This table holds around 43,000 clones, around 75% found once. This TCR derives from a human donor with non-small cell lung cancer who had stable disease on radiotherapy plus ipilimumab. The rearrangement links TRBV5-1 to TRBJ2-2, with D possibly being TRBD2 (6 bases). The source was peripheral blood, collected from a patient treated with radiotherapy plus ipilimumab. The CDR3: CASSGGTRQNTGELFF. Here the CDR3 DNA reads TGCGCCAGCAGCGGGGGGACTCGTCAGAACACCGGGGAGCTGTTTTTT. Filled out from reference TRBV5-1 and TRBJ2-2, the complete variable domain reads KAGVTQTPRYLIKTRGQQVTLSCSPISGHRSVSWYQQTPGQGLQFLFEYFSETQRNKGNFPGRFSGRQFSNSRSEMNVSTLELGDSALYLCASSGGTRQNTGELFFGEGSRLTVL.